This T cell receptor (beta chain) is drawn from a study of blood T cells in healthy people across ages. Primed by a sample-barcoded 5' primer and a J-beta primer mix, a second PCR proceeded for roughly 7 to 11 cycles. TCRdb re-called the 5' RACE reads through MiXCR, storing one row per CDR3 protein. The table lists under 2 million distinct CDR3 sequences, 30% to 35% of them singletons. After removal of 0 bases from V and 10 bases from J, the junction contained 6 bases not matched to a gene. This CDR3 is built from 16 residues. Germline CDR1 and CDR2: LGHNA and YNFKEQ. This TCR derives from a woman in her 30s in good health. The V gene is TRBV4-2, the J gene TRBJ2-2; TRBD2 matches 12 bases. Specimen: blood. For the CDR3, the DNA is TGTGCCAGCAGCCAAGATGCACTAGCGGGGGGACAGGAGCTGTTTTTT. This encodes CASSQDALAGGQELFF.